These 16 T cell receptor beta chains came from one sample sequenced in a study of beta chain features in type 1 diabetes. As every portion of the isolated RNA was reverse transcribed, the sequencing read expressed TCRB transcripts. Clones were read by immunoSEQ multiplex PCR, and TCRdb kept only the in-frame ones, dropping some. The top ten clones hold 0.65% of a sample with 150,000 to 170,000 clones, about 8.1% of them seen once. Input material: central memory CD4+ T cells from blood. The receptors come from a man between 18 and 29 years old in good health.

This clone has more than one count but fewer than ten. The chain uses TRBV11-3 and TRBJ2-1; D unclear. V was shortened by 3 bases and J by 7 bases, with 16 bases between the two germline ends. The length of the CDR3 is 15 residues. CDR1 is SGHNT, CDR2 YENEEA, per germline. The CDR3 sequence is CASSLQVAYQNEQFF. The CDR3 DNA is TGTGCCAGCAGCTTGCAGGTGGCATATCAAAATGAGCAGTTCTTC.

This clone has just a few counts. The chain carries TRBV30 and TRBJ1-2; 8 nucleotides match TRBD1. V lost 1 base and J lost 2; bases outside the gene matches: 3. This CDR3 region has 14 residues. In germline, CDR1 is GTSNPN, CDR2 SVGIG (reference sequence). The CDR3 region is CAWSGQGRNYGYTF. In DNA form, the CDR3 reads TGTGCCTGGAGTGGACAGGGGAGGAACTATGGCTACACCTTC.

The V gene is TRBV7-9, the J gene TRBJ1-4, with 7 bases fitting TRBD1. The ends lost 1 base at V and 4 bases at J; junction bases unmatched: 12. This CDR3 has 18 amino acids. The germline V gene has CDR1 SEHNR and CDR2 FQNEAQ (reference sequence). This CDR3 is CASSLDTGALILNEKLFF. CDR3 bases: TGTGCCAGCAGCTTAGACACAGGGGCCCTTATACTTAATGAAAAACTGTTTTTT. Variable domain in full (rest from reference TRBV7-9 and TRBJ1-4): DTGVSQNPRHKITKRGQNVTFRCDPISEHNRLYWYRQTLGQGPEFLTYFQNEAQLEKSRLLSDRFSAERPKGSFSTLEIQRTEQGDSAMYLCASSLDTGALILNEKLFFGSGTQLSVL.

With regard to this clone: This same CDR3 is encoded by further DNA sequences in the sample. The chain joins TRBV28 to TRBJ2-3; 7 bases are a match to TRBD2. Germline lookup yields CDR1 MDHEN and CDR2 SYDVKM. The CDR3 runs to 15 residues. The V segment lost 0 bases and the J segment 3 bases; nucleotides outside the gene matches: 3. The CDR3 DNA reads as TGTGCCAGCAGTTTATGGGCGGGGGATACAGATACGCAGTATTTT. Amino acid sequence: CASSLWAGDTDTQYF.

The chain has TRBV5-1 and TRBJ1-2, with D possibly being TRBD1 (6 bases). Germline-derived CDR1 and CDR2 are SGHRS and YFSETQ. The V end was cut by 1 base, the J end by 13 bases, with 14 bases between. This CDR3 has 12 residues. The CDR3 DNA reads TGCGCCAGCAGCTTGTTGGGACAATATCCCACCTTC. It encodes CASSLLGQYPTF.

This clone was seen repeatedly, ten times or more. The genes are TRBV7-2 and TRBJ2-1; D call uncertain. Germline V gene data show CDR1 as SGHTA and CDR2 as FQGNSA. Trimming took off 2 bases at V and 4 bases at J, with 6 bases between the two ends. This CDR3 is built from 13 residues. The CDR3: CASSLNRYNEQFF. CDR3 nucleotides: TGTGCCAGCAGCTTAAACAGATACAATGAGCAGTTCTTC.

This chain uses TRBV19 with TRBJ2-1; D may be TRBD2 (7 bases). The V and J ends lost 5 bases and 1 base respectively, with 15 bases between them. The CDR3 length is 16 residues. The germline V gene encodes CDR1 LNHDA and CDR2 SQIVND (reference sequence). CDR3 region: CASSSPGGESYNEQFF. The CDR3 DNA reads as TGTGCCAGTAGTTCTCCGGGGGGCGAATCCTACAATGAGCAGTTCTTC.

The sample holds many counts of this clone. J is TRBJ2-6 and V is TRBV30; 9 nucleotides agree with TRBD1. J lost 2 bases, V lost 4 bases, and 6 bases had no gene match. The CDR3 consists of 16 residues. Germline V gene sequence: CDR1 GTSNPN, CDR2 SVGIG (reference sequence). For the CDR3, the DNA is TGTGCCTGGATACAGGGGGCGGCCCCTGGGGCCAACGTCCTGACTTTC. Protein sequence: CAWIQGAAPGANVLTF.

This clone has only a few counts. The rearrangement uses TRBV7-2 and TRBJ1-5; 7 bases align to TRBD1. This CDR3 has 15 amino acids. The germline CDR1 and CDR2 sequences are SGHTA and FQGNSA. V lost 4 bases to trimming and J lost 2 bases; unmatched junction nucleotides: 5. The CDR3 nucleotides are TGTGCCAGCAGCTCCAGGGGGGACGGCAATCAGCCCCAGCATTTT. Translated, it gives CASSSRGDGNQPQHF.

This clone was picked up a small number of times. This sequence joins TRBV5-1 and TRBJ2-1; 10 bases agree with TRBD2. The CDR3 loop spans 14 amino acids. From germline, CDR1 is SGHRS and CDR2 YFSETQ. The trim removed 7 bases at V and 7 bases at J, leaving 8 bases unmatched. The CDR3 DNA is TGCGCCAGCGAAGCGGGAGGGCCAGCGAATGAGCAGTTCTTC. It yields the protein CASEAGGPANEQFF.

V gene TRBV27 combines with J gene TRBJ1-5, with 8 nucleotides matching TRBD1. CDR1 is MNHEY and CDR2 is SMNVEV in the germline V gene (reference sequence). The CDR3 runs 13 residues. V lost 7 bases, J lost 5 bases, and 4 bases stayed unmatched. Here the CDR3 reads CASKRDRYQPQHF. For the CDR3, the DNA is TGTGCCAGCAAACGGGACAGGTATCAGCCCCAGCATTTT.

The chain is built from TRBV9 and TRBJ2-3; maybe TRBD1 (6 bases). The CDR3 totals 16 residues. Germline V gives CDR1 SGDLS, CDR2 YYNGEE. The V and J ends lost 4 bases and 1 base respectively, with 16 bases between them. The CDR3 loop is CASSTTGGRGTDTQYF. CDR3 sequence (DNA): TGTGCCAGCAGCACGACAGGTGGTAGGGGCACAGATACGCAGTATTTT. Complete variable domain (other parts from reference TRBV9 and TRBJ2-3): DSGVTQTPKHLITATGQRVTLRCSPRSGDLSVYWYQQSLDQGLQFLIQYYNGEERAKGNILERFSAQQFPDLHSELNLSSLELGDSALYFCASSTTGGRGTDTQYFGPGTRLTVL.

This clone was detected many times. V and J are TRBV29-1 and TRBJ2-2; D might be TRBD2 (6 bases). V lost 3 bases, J lost 6 bases, and 11 bases lay in between. This CDR3 comprises 13 residues. CDR1 is SQVTM, CDR2 ANQGSEA, per germline. The CDR3 here is CSVETSSAGELFF. In DNA form, the CDR3 reads TGCAGCGTTGAGACTAGTTCCGCCGGGGAGCTGTTTTTT.

Only a few counts were recorded for this clone. This chain uses TRBV4-3 with TRBJ1-3, with a tentative D call TRBD1 (6 bases). CDR1 is LGHNA, CDR2 YSLEER, per germline. The CDR3 covers 15 residues. V shed 0 bases and J shed 4 bases, with 10 bases lying between them. The CDR3 DNA sequence: TGCGCCAGCAGCCAAGATAAGGGGGTCGGAAACACCATATATTTT. Amino acids: CASSQDKGVGNTIYF.

This clone was seen a few times. The V and J genes are TRBV6-6 and TRBJ2-7; 11 bases match TRBD1. The CDR3 contains 14 residues. Per the germline V gene, CDR1 is MNHNY and CDR2 is SVGAGI (reference sequence). J was trimmed by 4 bases and V by 5 bases; bases with no gene match: 4. The CDR3 is CASSRTGGRYEQYF. In DNA, the CDR3 is TGTGCCAGCAGTCGGACAGGGGGCCGGTACGAGCAGTACTTC.

This clone was counted a few times. The chain combines TRBV28 with TRBJ1-2, with 8 nucleotides matching TRBD1. The junction had 21 bases not matched to a gene; V was cut back by 4 bases and J by 11 bases. Germline V gene lookup returns CDR1 MDHEN and CDR2 SYDVKM. The CDR3 covers 17 residues. The CDR3 sequence: CASSSPSRWDRSVGYTF. The DNA for the CDR3 is TGTGCCAGCAGTTCGCCCTCAAGGTGGGACAGGTCCGTCGGGTACACCTTC.